This T cell receptor beta chain was identified during a study of beta chain features in type 1 diabetes. Findings and caveats of the study: Junctions at VDJ sites from type 1 diabetes patients had fewer insertions and more deletions. TCRB CDR3s from Type 1 diabetes patients were moderately but significantly shorter in all four CD4+ subsets.

Details on this clone: As yet, its antigen is unknown.

Isolated RNA was reverse transcribed in full, so expressed TCRB transcripts were sequenced. Measured with immunoSEQ multiplex PCR; TCRdb has only the in-frame clones, and not every one. The data contain approximately 470,000 clones, 30% of them singletons. Heparinised blood was drawn once per donor, averaging approximately 100 mL. The CDR3 contains 16 residues. The V and J ends lost 2 bases and 5 bases respectively, with 16 bases between them. Germline-derived CDR1 and CDR2 are MDHEN and SYDVKM. This receptor was taken from a man aged 18 to 29 in good health. Specimen: naive CD4+ T cells from blood. This chain joins TRBV28 and TRBJ2-1; weak D call: TRBD1 (5 bases). The CDR3 region is CASSLRGRGVDNEQFF. DNA for the CDR3: TGTGCCAGCAGTTTACGCGGAAGGGGCGTAGACAATGAGCAGTTCTTC.